A single sample gave rise to the 24 T cell receptor beta chains below, sequenced in a study of T cells after yellow fever vaccination. Each CDR3 protein is one row after TCRdb ran MiXCR on the 5' RACE reads. The sample holds under 500,000 distinct CDR3 sequences, 15% to 20% seen once. Material: PBMCs, obtained before the yellow fever booster vaccination. The receptors originated from a man in his late teens or twenties who received the YFV17D yellow fever vaccine.

J is TRBJ2-7 and V is TRBV28; the D is unclear. The CDR3 spans 13 residues. V lost 3 bases and J lost 1, with 7 bases in between. CDR1 is MDHEN, CDR2 SYDVKM, per germline. CDR3 protein: CASSFGLSYEQYV. DNA of the CDR3: TGTGCCAGCAGTTTCGGGCTATCCTACGAGCAGTACGTC.

The rearrangement links TRBV12-3 or TRBV12-4 to TRBJ1-1, with D unclear. Trimming left V 7 bases short and J 1 base short, with 7 bases between. This CDR3 has 12 residues. Written as DNA, the CDR3 is TGTGCCAGCACCTTCACGAACACTGAAGCTTTCTTT. This translates into CASTFTNTEAFF.

The chain is built from TRBV4-3 and TRBJ2-1; unclear D gene. V dropped 3 bases and J dropped 7 bases, with 19 bases sitting between them. Germline V gives CDR1 LGHNA, CDR2 YSLEER. This CDR3 has 16 amino acids. CDR3 loop: CASSHVTTLRLNEQFF. CDR3 DNA: TGCGCCAGCAGCCACGTAACTACCTTACGCCTTAATGAGCAGTTCTTC.

The chain employs TRBV6-6 and TRBJ1-1; D is possibly TRBD1 (5 bases). The germline CDR1 and CDR2 sequences are MNHNY and SVGAGI (reference sequence). There are 16 residues in the CDR3. The germline V and J ends were trimmed by 0 bases and 5 bases, with 16 bases remaining between them. The CDR3 bases are TGTGCCAGCAGTTACTCGATCGACGGGGAGGGGACTGAAGCTTTCTTT. Translating gives CASSYSIDGEGTEAFF.

This clonotype appeared a few times. The rearrangement joins TRBV5-1 to TRBJ2-5; D ambiguous. Germline V lookup: CDR1 SGHRS, CDR2 YFSETQ. Trimming took off 7 bases at V and 4 bases at J, with 20 bases between the two ends. This CDR3 is built from 15 residues. The CDR3 protein is CASALLPSLRETQYF. The CDR3 nucleotides read TGCGCCAGCGCCCTTTTGCCCAGCTTGAGAGAGACCCAGTACTTC.

This clonotype was detected only a few times. The chain joins TRBV21-1 to TRBJ2-7; the DNA was not used to check the table's D call, TRBD2. TRBV21-1 is a listed pseudogene. This CDR3 has 16 residues. CDR3 DNA sequence: TGTGCCAGCAGCAAAAGGGCGCGGGGGGGCCGTCGCGAGCAGTACGTC. Amino acid sequence: CASSKRARGGRREQYV.

This clonotype was seen more than once but under ten times. The chain links TRBV7-3 to TRBJ2-2, with D possibly being TRBD1 (5 bases). From germline, CDR1 is SGHTA and CDR2 FQGTGA. Trimming removed 3 bases at V and 9 bases at J, with 14 bases between. This CDR3 spans 14 amino acids. The CDR3 DNA sequence: TGTGCCAGCAGCTTTCAGGGCGGCGGCCGGGAGCTGTTTTTT. Protein: CASSFQGGGRELFF.

This clonotype has only a few counts. V usage is TRBV10-3 and J usage is TRBJ2-7; D perhaps matches TRBD2 (5 bases). Germline V gives CDR1 ENHRY, CDR2 SYGVKD. The CDR3 runs to 12 residues. V lost 4 bases and J lost 2, with 6 bases in between. CDR3 in DNA: TGTGCCATCAGTGGGACTCCCTACGAGCAGTACGTC. It is translated as CAISGTPYEQYV.

The rearrangement links TRBV6-6 to TRBJ1-5, with TRBD1 as a possible D gene (5 bases). Trimming pared 0 bases from V and 2 bases from J, leaving 8 bases between. The V gene's germline CDR1 is MNHNY and CDR2 SVGAGI (reference sequence). The CDR3 spans 15 residues. Here the CDR3 DNA reads TGTGCCAGCAGTTACTCGGGGGATGGCAATCAGCCCCAGCATTTT. Its translation: CASSYSGDGNQPQHF.

A few counts support this clonotype. The chain is built from TRBV21-1 and TRBJ2-7; the table names TRBD2, a call not compared with the DNA. TRBV21-1 is a pseudogene locus. The CDR3 is 16 amino acids. The CDR3: CASSKVRGLSSYEQYF. CDR3 in DNA: TGTGCCAGCAGCAAAGTTAGGGGACTTTCCTCCTACGAGCAGTACTTC.

V and J are TRBV4-1 and TRBJ1-1, with D unresolved. Germline V CDR1 and CDR2: MGHRA, YSYEKL. This CDR3 is 15 amino acids long. The V and J ends lost 0 bases and 0 bases respectively, with 8 bases between them. The chain's CDR3 is CASSQEYGLNTEAFF. The CDR3 region has the DNA TGCGCCAGCAGCCAAGAATACGGGCTGAACACTGAAGCTTTCTTT.

This clonotype was observed many times. The chain joins TRBV19 to TRBJ2-5, with D possibly being TRBD1 or TRBD2 (5 bases each). CDR1 is LNHDA, CDR2 SQIVND, per germline (reference sequence). The CDR3 is 15 amino acids. With 3 bases removed from V and 1 base from J, the gap between germline ends came to 12 bases. The CDR3 region has the DNA TGTGCCAGTAGTATGGGGCCGGGAACCCAAGAGACCCAGTACTTC. It translates to CASSMGPGTQETQYF.

The chain links TRBV25-1 to TRBJ2-5; TRBD1 aligns across 8 bases. Unmatched junction bases numbered 12, after V lost 8 bases and J lost 4 bases. CDR1 and CDR2 (germline): MGHDK, SYGVNS. The CDR3 totals 15 residues. DNA of the CDR3: TGTGCCAGCGCTGAGACAGGGGCCTTCCCAGAGACCCAGTACTTC. Amino acid sequence: CASAETGAFPETQYF.

This clonotype has only a few counts. The rearrangement joins TRBV20-1 to TRBJ2-7, with a possible D match to TRBD1 (6 bases). The CDR3 has 13 amino acids. Looked up from germline, CDR1 is DFQATT and CDR2 is SNEGSKA (reference sequence). Trimming left V 3 bases short and J 2 bases short, with 11 bases between. The CDR3 is CSASTTGTYEQYF. The CDR3 coding sequence is TGCAGTGCTAGTACAACAGGGACCTACGAGCAGTACTTC.

There are a few counts of this clonotype. The chain recombines TRBV20-1 with TRBJ1-5; 9 bases match TRBD1. Germline V gene sequence: CDR1 DFQATT, CDR2 SNEGSKA (reference sequence). The CDR3 is 14 residues long. Unmatched junction bases numbered 4, after V lost 5 bases and J lost 2 bases. The CDR3: CSAGDRAGNQPQHF. The CDR3 nucleotides read TGCAGTGCTGGGGACAGGGCGGGCAATCAGCCCCAGCATTTT.

The sample holds many counts of this clonotype. This chain links TRBV6-5 with TRBJ2-3; perhaps TRBD2 as D (6 bases). V lost 2 bases to trimming and J lost 0 bases, with 6 bases between them. In germline, CDR1 is MNHEY, CDR2 SVGAGI. This CDR3 contains 14 residues. The DNA of the CDR3 is TGTGCCAGCAGTTACCTAGCGAGCACAGATACGCAGTATTTT. Amino acid sequence: CASSYLASTDTQYF.

The V gene is TRBV12-3 or TRBV12-4, the J gene TRBJ2-1; 10 bases are a match to TRBD2. The CDR3 is made up of 16 amino acids. The V and J ends lost 4 bases and 10 bases, in that order; junction bases with no gene match: 13. The CDR3 spells CASSSIAGGNLEEQFF. In DNA form, the CDR3 reads TGTGCCAGCAGTTCCATAGCGGGGGGTAATTTAGAGGAGCAGTTCTTC.

The table lists this clonotype with a few counts. The chain combines TRBV20-1 with TRBJ2-1; TRBD2 agrees at 7 bases. Germline CDR1 is DFQATT and CDR2 is SNEGSKA (reference sequence). The CDR3 sequence is 15 residues long. V dropped 0 bases and J dropped 3; count of bases not matched to a gene: 5. The CDR3 DNA is TGCAGTGCTAGAGATTGGGGGGGGGACTACAATGAGCAGTTCTTC. It specifies CSARDWGGDYNEQFF.

V is TRBV20-1 and J is TRBJ1-2, with no clear D. Germline V lookup: CDR1 DFQATT, CDR2 SNEGSKA (reference sequence). Trimming stripped 2 bases from V and 2 bases from J, with 12 bases between. CDR3 size: 14 residues. The CDR3 here is CSARWTHYNYGYTF. CDR3 nucleotides: TGCAGTGCTAGATGGACGCATTACAACTATGGCTACACCTTC.

The V and J genes are TRBV7-2 and TRBJ2-7; 8 nucleotides align to TRBD2. The length of the CDR3 is 14 residues. After removal of 4 bases from V and 9 bases from J, the junction contained 11 bases not matched to a gene. Germline loops: CDR1 SGHTA, CDR2 FQGNSA. The CDR3 DNA sequence: TGTGCCAGCAGCTCCCTGGGCGGGGGGTTAGGGCAGTACTTC. Encoded protein: CASSSLGGGLGQYF.

CDR3 coding DNA: TGTGCCAGCCGGACTAGCGGGGGACCAAGCACAGATACGCAGTATTTT. Protein: CASRTSGGPSTDTQYF. This chain joins TRBV6-1 and TRBJ2-3; 13 bases align to TRBD2. Germline V gene sequence: CDR1 MNHNS, CDR2 SASEGT. The CDR3 has 16 residues. V gave up 8 bases and J gave up 0 bases; unmatched junction bases: 5.

This clonotype came up many times. The chain has TRBV5-6 and TRBJ2-5; no definite D call. Germline-derived CDR1 and CDR2 are SGHDT and YYEEEE. V lost 9 bases and J lost 0, with 9 bases in between. There are 12 residues in the CDR3. The CDR3, as DNA: TGTGCCACCGCGTGGAACCAAGAGACCCAGTACTTC. Protein product: CATAWNQETQYF.

This clonotype was observed a handful of times. The chain joins TRBV7-3 to TRBJ1-1; weak D call: TRBD1 (6 bases). The length of the CDR3 is 16 residues. From germline, CDR1 is SGHTA and CDR2 FQGTGA. The germline V and J ends were trimmed by 5 bases and 3 bases, with 19 bases remaining between them. The CDR3 loop reads CASSPQGRGGHTEAFF. The DNA of the CDR3 is TGTGCCAGCAGCCCACAAGGTCGAGGGGGGCACACTGAAGCTTTCTTT. Using reference TRBV7-3 and TRBJ1-1 for the parts outside the CDR3, the full variable domain is GAGVSQTPSNKVTEKGKYVELRCDPISGHTALYWYRQSLGQGPEFLIYFQGTGAADDSGLPNDRFFAVRPEGSVSTLKIQRTERGDSAVYLCASSPQGRGGHTEAFFGQGTRLTVV.

The sample holds a few counts of this clonotype. The chain combines TRBV4-3 with TRBJ2-5, with TRBD1 matching over 7 bases. The CDR3 is 16 residues long. Trimming took 0 bases from V and 3 from J; bases not matched to a gene: 7. Germline V lookup: CDR1 LGHNA, CDR2 YSLEER. CDR3 sequence reads: CASSQDVGQTEETQYF. In DNA form, the CDR3 reads TGCGCCAGCAGCCAAGACGTGGGACAGACGGAAGAGACCCAGTACTTC.